One and the same sample provided the 8 T cell receptor beta chains below, sequenced in a study of shared T cell receptors in the human thymus. Clones were sequenced by immunoSEQ multiplex PCR, and TCRdb holds only the in-frame ones, with some missing. The data hold roughly 560,000 clones, with about 80% observed a single time. Another study also made use of these data, one on human thymus T cells.

The sequenced sample consisted of thymocytes. The source of these receptors is a boy in the first two years of life with a congenital heart defect.

This rearrangement joins TRBV4-1 to TRBJ2-5; TRBD2 aligns across 11 bases. CDR1 is MGHRA and CDR2 is YSYEKL in the germline V gene. The CDR3 consists of 16 residues. J was trimmed by 4 bases and V by 2 bases; bases with no gene match: 6. The CDR3 spells CASSQLGLAGGETQYF. As DNA, the CDR3 is TGCGCCAGCAGCCAATTAGGCCTAGCGGGAGGAGAGACCCAGTACTTC.

The chain employs TRBV27 and TRBJ2-3; 11 nucleotides agree with TRBD2. Germline V gives CDR1 MNHEY, CDR2 SMNVEV (reference sequence). V was clipped by 5 bases and J by 6 bases; unmatched bases: 10. This CDR3 has 16 residues. The CDR3 is CASSPSGTSGADTQYF. Here the CDR3 DNA reads TGTGCCAGCAGTCCCTCCGGGACTAGCGGCGCGGATACGCAGTATTTT.

The chain carries TRBV2 and TRBJ1-5; TRBD1 agrees at 8 bases. The CDR3 loop spans 15 amino acids. The germline V gene has CDR1 SNHLY and CDR2 FYNNEI. V lost 3 bases and J lost 0; bases outside the gene matches: 1. The CDR3 reads CASSEGQDSNQPQHF. CDR3 nucleotide sequence: TGTGCCAGCAGTGAGGGACAGGATAGCAATCAGCCCCAGCATTTT. The full variable domain, its missing parts supplied by reference TRBV2 and TRBJ1-5, is EPEVTQTPSHQVTQMGQEVILRCVPISNHLYFYWYRQILGQKVEFLVSFYNNEISEKSEIFDDQFSVERPDGSNFTLKIRSTKLEDSAMYFCASSEGQDSNQPQHFGDGTRLSIL.

The chain employs TRBV5-6 and TRBJ2-1; 12 nucleotides align to TRBD2. The CDR3 runs 15 residues. With V trimmed by 3 bases and J by 3 bases, 1 base remained unmatched. Looked up from germline, CDR1 is SGHDT and CDR2 is YYEEEE. The CDR3 region is CASSWTSGDYNEQFF. Here the CDR3 DNA reads TGTGCCAGCAGCTGGACTAGCGGGGACTACAATGAGCAGTTCTTC.

V usage is TRBV11-2 and J usage is TRBJ2-7, with a possible D match to TRBD2 (6 bases). V gave up 4 bases and J gave up 4 bases, with 17 bases separating them. Per germline, CDR1 SGHAT and CDR2 FQNNGV. The CDR3 has 15 residues. The CDR3 is CASSSSGVSPYEQYF. CDR3 sequence (DNA): TGTGCCAGCAGCTCCTCGGGAGTCTCCCCATACGAGCAGTACTTC.

This sequence joins TRBV5-8 and TRBJ2-3; 15 nucleotides align to TRBD2. Germline-derived CDR1 and CDR2 are SGHTS and YDEGEE. The J segment lost 4 bases and the V segment lost 0 bases, leaving 3 bases of the junction unmatched. This CDR3 comprises 17 residues. The DNA for the CDR3 is TGTGCCAGCAGCTTGGGGACTAGCGGGAGGGCCTCAGATACGCAGTATTTT. This codes for CASSLGTSGRASDTQYF.

The chain is built from TRBV6-5 and TRBJ1-1; D remains ambiguous. Germline assignment: CDR1 MNHEY and CDR2 SVGAGI. The V end lost 0 bases, the J end lost 7 bases, and 12 bases lay between the germline ends. CDR3 size: 14 residues. CDR3 residues: CASSYSEADFEAFF. CDR3 in DNA: TGTGCCAGCAGTTACTCTGAGGCAGACTTTGAAGCTTTCTTT.

This clone was found a few times. This chain links TRBV6-6 with TRBJ2-7, with 8 bases fitting TRBD2. There are 13 residues in the CDR3. J was trimmed by 8 bases and V by 10 bases; bases with no gene match: 13. Germline V lookup: CDR1 MNHNY, CDR2 SVGAGI (reference sequence). The CDR3 here is CATLSGGEVQQYF. The CDR3 DNA reads as TGTGCCACCCTGTCGGGGGGGGAGGTTCAGCAGTACTTC.